This is a list of T cell receptor beta chains from one sample in a study of T-cell reconstitution after alpha-beta-depleted transplantation in children. One entry per CDR3 protein, called by TCRdb with MiXCR from the PCR reads. The table shows some 130,000 distinct CDR3 sequences, with around 9.8% occurring only once. Material: PBMCs, mostly from graft donor cells, obtained 180 days after TCRalphabeta/CD19-depleted stem cell transplant. The receptor set was obtained from a girl under three years old who had a stem cell transplant for combined immunodeficiency, so the T cells may come from the graft donor. Both conserved end residues are part of each CDR3. D genes are given only for firm matches. Clone size is stated in some rows and not others, as once, few, many or a class when expanded.

V gene: TRBV10-3; clone size: few; D gene: -; J gene: TRBJ2-6; CDR3 protein: CAISESAGTVSGANVLTF; CDR3 DNA: TGTGCCATCAGTGAGTCGGCAGGGACCGTCTCTGGGGCCAACGTCCTGACTTTC
V gene: TRBV5-5; clone size: few; D gene: -; J gene: TRBJ2-5; CDR3 protein: CASSPETLETQYF; CDR3 DNA: TGTGCCAGCAGCCCCGAGACATTGGAGACCCAGTACTTC
V gene: TRBV20-1; clone size: -; D gene: -; J gene: TRBJ2-7; CDR3 protein: CSARMGVYEQCF; CDR3 DNA: TGCAGTGCTAGAATGGGGGTGTACGAGCAGTGCTTC
V gene: TRBV11-3; clone size: -; D gene: -; J gene: TRBJ2-7; CDR3 protein: CASSFQVSYEQYF; CDR3 DNA: TGTGCCAGCAGCTTTCAGGTTTCCTACGAGCAGTACTTC
V gene: TRBV5-1; clone size: many; D gene: -; J gene: TRBJ2-5; CDR3 protein: CASSLWDNQETQYF; CDR3 DNA: TGCGCCAGCAGCTTGTGGGACAACCAAGAGACCCAGTACTTC
V gene: TRBV15; clone size: -; D gene: -; J gene: TRBJ2-2; CDR3 protein: CATSRPRTANTGELFF; CDR3 DNA: TGTGCCACCAGCAGACCAAGGACCGCGAACACCGGGGAGCTGTTTTTT
V gene: TRBV24-1; clone size: -; D gene: TRBD1; J gene: TRBJ2-2; CDR3 protein: CATSDRDRLNTGELFF; CDR3 DNA: TGTGCCACCAGTGATCGGGACAGGCTGAACACCGGGGAGCTGTTTTTT
V gene: TRBV20-1; clone size: few; D gene: TRBD1; J gene: TRBJ1-2; CDR3 protein: CSTLRDSPYGYTF; CDR3 DNA: TGCAGTACTCTCCGGGACAGTCCCTATGGCTACACCTTC
V gene: TRBV28; clone size: -; D gene: -; J gene: TRBJ1-1; CDR3 protein: CASSWGRLNTEAFF; CDR3 DNA: TGTGCCAGCAGTTGGGGACGGCTGAACACTGAAGCTTTCTTT
V gene: TRBV10-3; clone size: few; D gene: -; J gene: TRBJ2-7; CDR3 protein: CAIRTGLEEQYF; CDR3 DNA: TGTGCCATCAGAACAGGGTTGGAAGAGCAGTACTTC
V gene: TRBV15; clone size: -; D gene: TRBD2; J gene: TRBJ2-5; CDR3 protein: CATSGRGGPTGQETQYF; CDR3 DNA: TGTGCCACCTCAGGCCGGGGGGGCCCCACGGGACAAGAGACCCAGTACTTC
V gene: TRBV12-3/TRBV12-4; clone size: few; D gene: -; J gene: TRBJ2-6; CDR3 protein: CASSLASPSGANVLTF; CDR3 DNA: TGTGCCAGCAGTTTAGCGTCGCCCTCTGGGGCCAACGTCCTGACTTTC
V gene: TRBV5-1; clone size: many; D gene: -; J gene: TRBJ2-1; CDR3 protein: CASRVGPTLYNEQFF; CDR3 DNA: TGCGCCAGCAGAGTGGGACCGACCTTATACAATGAGCAGTTCTTC
V gene: TRBV7-3; clone size: once; D gene: -; J gene: TRBJ2-1; CDR3 protein: CASRPHASSYNEQFF; CDR3 DNA: TGTGCCAGCAGACCTCACGCTAGCTCCTACAATGAGCAGTTCTTC
V gene: TRBV5-6; clone size: -; D gene: TRBD1; J gene: TRBJ1-2; CDR3 protein: CASSYGQAFYGYTF; CDR3 DNA: TGTGCCAGCAGCTATGGACAGGCCTTCTATGGCTACACCTTC
V gene: TRBV27; clone size: few; D gene: -; J gene: TRBJ1-1; CDR3 protein: CASSLVGSTEAFF; CDR3 DNA: TGTGCCAGCAGCCTGGTGGGGAGCACTGAAGCTTTCTTT
V gene: TRBV9; clone size: -; D gene: TRBD1; J gene: TRBJ2-7; CDR3 protein: CASSVTRQGYEQYF; CDR3 DNA: TGTGCCAGCAGCGTAACGAGACAGGGATACGAGCAGTACTTC
V gene: TRBV10-3; clone size: few; D gene: TRBD1; J gene: TRBJ2-6; CDR3 protein: CAIGNRGSGANVLTF; CDR3 DNA: TGTGCCATCGGCAACAGGGGGTCTGGGGCCAACGTCCTGACTTTC
V gene: TRBV10-3; clone size: -; D gene: -; J gene: TRBJ1-2; CDR3 protein: CAISDPRQVGYTF; CDR3 DNA: TGTGCCATCAGTGACCCACGACAGGTCGGCTACACCTTC
V gene: TRBV20-1; clone size: -; D gene: TRBD1; J gene: TRBJ2-1; CDR3 protein: CSARTTGGTGASYNEQFF; CDR3 DNA: TGCAGTGCTAGGACGACAGGGGGCACGGGAGCATCCTACAATGAGCAGTTCTTC
V gene: TRBV19; clone size: few; D gene: -; J gene: TRBJ1-2; CDR3 protein: CASSSPGLTHGYTF; CDR3 DNA: TGTGCCAGTAGTTCTCCGGGCCTCACACATGGCTACACCTTC
V gene: TRBV20-1; clone size: -; D gene: TRBD2; J gene: TRBJ2-4; CDR3 protein: CSAVGGAEAKNIQYF; CDR3 DNA: TGCAGTGCTGTCGGGGGGGCCGAAGCCAAAAACATTCAGTACTTC
V gene: TRBV7-8; clone size: -; D gene: -; J gene: TRBJ2-5; CDR3 protein: CASSQDYPKTQYF; CDR3 DNA: TGTGCCAGCAGCCAGGACTACCCCAAGACCCAGTACTTC
V gene: TRBV20-1; clone size: many; D gene: TRBD1; J gene: TRBJ1-1; CDR3 protein: CSASIYGTGGLLNTEAFF; CDR3 DNA: TGCAGTGCTAGTATATACGGGACAGGGGGCCTCTTGAACACTGAAGCTTTCTTT
V gene: TRBV12-3/TRBV12-4; clone size: few; D gene: TRBD2; J gene: TRBJ2-1; CDR3 protein: CASSWTSKNNEQFF; CDR3 DNA: TGTGCCAGCAGCTGGACTAGTAAAAACAATGAGCAGTTCTTC
V gene: TRBV29-1; clone size: few; D gene: -; J gene: TRBJ2-5; CDR3 protein: CSVVREETQYF; CDR3 DNA: TGCAGCGTTGTGCGTGAAGAGACCCAGTACTTC
V gene: TRBV28; clone size: few; D gene: -; J gene: TRBJ1-6; CDR3 protein: CASSQSWDISNSPLHF; CDR3 DNA: TGTGCCAGCAGCCAATCCTGGGACATCTCTAATTCACCCCTCCACTTT
V gene: TRBV30; clone size: -; D gene: TRBD1; J gene: TRBJ2-2; CDR3 protein: CACIQGPNGELFF; CDR3 DNA: TGTGCCTGCATACAGGGGCCAAACGGGGAGCTGTTTTTT
V gene: TRBV14; clone size: many; D gene: TRBD2; J gene: TRBJ2-7; CDR3 protein: CASSQARGRATYEQYF; CDR3 DNA: TGTGCCAGCAGCCAAGCCCGCGGGAGGGCTACCTACGAGCAGTACTTC
V gene: TRBV25-1; clone size: -; D gene: -; J gene: TRBJ2-7; CDR3 protein: CASSELAQGHEQYF; CDR3 DNA: TGTGCCAGCAGTGAATTGGCCCAGGGGCACGAGCAGTACTTC
V gene: TRBV29-1; clone size: many; D gene: -; J gene: TRBJ2-7; CDR3 protein: CSVVGSSYEQYF; CDR3 DNA: TGCAGCGTTGTAGGGAGCTCCTACGAGCAGTACTTC
V gene: TRBV20-1; clone size: -; D gene: TRBD2; J gene: TRBJ2-1; CDR3 protein: CSATTSGGFNEQFF; CDR3 DNA: TGCAGTGCCACGACTAGCGGGGGATTCAATGAGCAGTTCTTC
V gene: TRBV5-1; clone size: few; D gene: -; J gene: TRBJ1-2; CDR3 protein: CASSSPGVNYGYTF; CDR3 DNA: TGCGCCAGCAGCTCCCCGGGGGTTAACTATGGCTACACCTTC
V gene: TRBV29-1; clone size: -; D gene: -; J gene: TRBJ2-5; CDR3 protein: CSVTQGETQYF; CDR3 DNA: TGCAGCGTTACCCAAGGGGAGACCCAGTACTTC
V gene: TRBV10-3; clone size: -; D gene: TRBD1; J gene: TRBJ2-1; CDR3 protein: CAISEYLGQGPNNEQFF; CDR3 DNA: TGTGCCATCAGTGAGTATTTGGGACAGGGACCTAACAATGAGCAGTTCTTC
V gene: TRBV30; clone size: -; D gene: -; J gene: TRBJ1-4; CDR3 protein: CAWKRGRKPLATNEKLFF; CDR3 DNA: TGTGCCTGGAAACGAGGCAGAAAGCCGTTAGCAACTAATGAAAAACTGTTTTTT
V gene: TRBV5-6; clone size: -; D gene: -; J gene: TRBJ2-3; CDR3 protein: CASSSPRVDDTDTQYF; CDR3 DNA: TGTGCCAGCAGCTCCCCGAGGGTTGACGACACAGATACGCAGTATTTT
V gene: TRBV27; clone size: few; D gene: -; J gene: TRBJ2-2; CDR3 protein: CASSKGQYTGELFF; CDR3 DNA: TGTGCCAGCAGTAAAGGACAGTACACCGGGGAGCTGTTTTTT
V gene: TRBV4-3; clone size: -; D gene: -; J gene: TRBJ2-7; CDR3 protein: CASSRRLGNEQYF; CDR3 DNA: TGCGCCAGCAGCCGCCGGCTGGGTAACGAGCAGTACTTC
V gene: TRBV12-3/TRBV12-4; clone size: -; D gene: -; J gene: TRBJ2-1; CDR3 protein: CASSLLSSNEQFF; CDR3 DNA: TGTGCCAGCAGTTTATTATCTAGCAATGAGCAGTTCTTC
V gene: TRBV30; clone size: -; D gene: -; J gene: TRBJ1-1; CDR3 protein: CAWSCGRWNTEAFF; CDR3 DNA: TGTGCCTGGAGTTGTGGGAGGTGGAACACTGAAGCTTTCTTT
V gene: TRBV6-2/TRBV6-3; clone size: few; D gene: -; J gene: TRBJ2-5; CDR3 protein: CASSYSTATLQETQYF; CDR3 DNA: TGTGCCAGCAGTTACTCGACGGCAACCCTCCAAGAGACCCAGTACTTC
V gene: TRBV5-1; clone size: -; D gene: -; J gene: TRBJ1-4; CDR3 protein: CASSLDSGNGEKLFF; CDR3 DNA: TGCGCCAGCAGCTTGGACAGTGGGAATGGTGAAAAACTGTTTTTT
V gene: TRBV10-3; clone size: -; D gene: -; J gene: TRBJ2-1; CDR3 protein: CAISEAYYNEQFF; CDR3 DNA: TGTGCCATCAGTGAAGCCTACTACAATGAGCAGTTCTTC
V gene: TRBV12-3/TRBV12-4; clone size: -; D gene: -; J gene: TRBJ1-1; CDR3 protein: CASSLALGFQNTEAFF; CDR3 DNA: TGTGCCAGCAGTTTAGCGCTTGGGTTCCAGAACACTGAAGCTTTCTTT
V gene: TRBV10-3; clone size: few; D gene: TRBD1; J gene: TRBJ1-2; CDR3 protein: CAIEGGRTGGHGYTF; CDR3 DNA: TGTGCCATCGAGGGGGGCCGGACAGGGGGTCATGGCTACACCTTC
V gene: TRBV28; clone size: many; D gene: TRBD1; J gene: TRBJ2-7; CDR3 protein: CATSRPGQGLYEQYF; CDR3 DNA: TGTGCCACCTCCAGGCCGGGACAGGGACTCTACGAGCAGTACTTC
V gene: TRBV20-1; clone size: few; D gene: -; J gene: TRBJ2-7; CDR3 protein: CSASRAPPGEQYF; CDR3 DNA: TGCAGTGCTAGCCGGGCTCCTCCCGGCGAGCAGTACTTC
V gene: TRBV20-1; clone size: few; D gene: -; J gene: TRBJ1-5; CDR3 protein: CSVMVGRDQPQHF; CDR3 DNA: TGCAGTGTTATGGTAGGAAGGGATCAGCCCCAGCATTTT
V gene: TRBV12-3/TRBV12-4; clone size: -; D gene: -; J gene: TRBJ2-7; CDR3 protein: CASSRTDQGSYEQYF; CDR3 DNA: TGTGCCAGCAGTAGGACAGACCAAGGATCCTACGAGCAGTACTTC
V gene: TRBV7-9; clone size: -; D gene: TRBD2; J gene: TRBJ2-7; CDR3 protein: CASSLRTSGGDEQYF; CDR3 DNA: TGTGCCAGCAGCTTAAGGACTAGCGGGGGGGACGAGCAGTACTTC